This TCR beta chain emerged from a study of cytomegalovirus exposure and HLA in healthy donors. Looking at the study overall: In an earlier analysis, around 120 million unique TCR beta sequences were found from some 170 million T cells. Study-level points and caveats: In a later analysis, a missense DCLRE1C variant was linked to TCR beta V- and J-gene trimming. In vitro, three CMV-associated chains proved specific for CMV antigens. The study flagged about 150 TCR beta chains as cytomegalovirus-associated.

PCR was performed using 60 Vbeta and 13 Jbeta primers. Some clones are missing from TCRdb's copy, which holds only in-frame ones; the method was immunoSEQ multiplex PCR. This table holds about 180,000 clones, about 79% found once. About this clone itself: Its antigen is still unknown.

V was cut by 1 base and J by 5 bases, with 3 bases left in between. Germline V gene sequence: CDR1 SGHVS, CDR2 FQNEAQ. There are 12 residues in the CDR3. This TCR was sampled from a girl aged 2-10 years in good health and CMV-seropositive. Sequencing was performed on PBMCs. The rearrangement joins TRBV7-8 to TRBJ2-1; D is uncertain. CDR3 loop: CASSLVNNEQFF. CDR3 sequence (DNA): TGTGCCAGCAGCTTAGTAAACAATGAGCAGTTCTTC.